These 9 T cell receptor beta chains share one sample of origin, sequenced in a study of cytomegalovirus exposure and HLA in healthy donors. With 60 Vbeta and 13 Jbeta primers, the PCR was carried out. Some clones are missing from TCRdb's copy, which holds only in-frame ones; the method was immunoSEQ multiplex PCR. The data show roughly 150,000 clones, with 80% to 85% seen just once and more than 3% held by the top ten. Sequenced sample: PBMCs. The receptor source for this set is a male donor in good health and CMV-seronegative.

The CDR3 DNA follows: TGTGCCAGCAGTACAGGGGCCTCGAATGAAAAACTGTTTTTT. Protein: CASSTGASNEKLFF. The rearrangement joins TRBV2 to TRBJ1-4, with 7 bases fitting TRBD1. CDR3 length: 14 amino acids. The germline CDR1 and CDR2 sequences are SNHLY and FYNNEI. V dropped 5 bases and J dropped 5; count of bases not matched to a gene: 5.

J is TRBJ1-1 and V is TRBV5-6, with no clear D. The germline CDR1 and CDR2 sequences are SGHDT and YYEEEE. This CDR3 comprises 15 residues. V was clipped by 0 bases and J by 3 bases, with 12 bases between them. The CDR3 region is CASSLVFWSDTEAFF. The CDR3 DNA sequence: TGTGCCAGCAGCTTGGTGTTCTGGTCGGACACTGAAGCTTTCTTT.

The CDR3 DNA is TGTGCCAGCAGCTTTCAGGGGTGGAATGAGCAGTTCTTC. This sequence encodes CASSFQGWNEQFF. V is TRBV13 and J is TRBJ2-1, with D perhaps TRBD1 (6 bases). Trimming cost V 3 bases and J 7 bases, with 10 bases left between them. This CDR3 has 13 residues. Germline CDR1 and CDR2: PRHDT and FYEKMQ (reference sequence).

The chain is built from TRBV9 and TRBJ1-4; 10 bases fit TRBD1. This CDR3 comprises 15 residues. Trimming cost V 2 bases and J 7 bases; bases outside gene matches: 5. Germline V CDR1 and CDR2: SGDLS, YYNGEE. Here the CDR3 DNA reads TGTGCCAGCAGCGTCGACAGGGGGCGGGGTGAAAAACTGTTTTTT. Protein sequence: CASSVDRGRGEKLFF.

This clone occurred once. This chain joins TRBV6-5 and TRBJ1-2, with D perhaps matching TRBD1 (6 bases). The CDR3 runs to 13 residues. V was cut by 8 bases and J by 2 bases, with 12 bases left in between. Germline loops: CDR1 MNHEY, CDR2 SVGAGI. CDR3 coding DNA: TGTGCCAGCCGGCGGGGGCAGAACTATGGCTACACCTTC. It is translated as CASRRGQNYGYTF.

This chain connects TRBV5-5 to TRBJ1-2; weak D call: TRBD1 (6 bases). V lost 3 bases, J lost 3 bases, and 15 bases lay in between. The CDR3 is 15 residues long. The germline CDR1 and CDR2 sequences are SGHKS and YYEKEE (reference sequence). The CDR3 loop is CASSSGTQSYYGYTF. CDR3 coding DNA: TGTGCCAGCAGCTCGGGGACACAGTCTTACTATGGCTACACCTTC.

The sample holds one count of this clone. The rearrangement links TRBV28 to TRBJ2-1; tentative D call: TRBD2 (5 bases). The CDR3 consists of 13 residues. The V and J ends lost 3 bases and 10 bases respectively, with 13 bases between them. The germline V gene encodes CDR1 MDHEN and CDR2 SYDVKM. The CDR3 DNA reads as TGTGCCAGCAGTTTGGACGCGGGTAGCGAGCAGTTCTTC. Amino acids: CASSLDAGSEQFF.

The genes are TRBV7-9 and TRBJ1-4; a weak D match, TRBD1 (6 bases). The CDR3 is made up of 13 amino acids. Germline CDR1 reads SEHNR; CDR2 reads FQNEAQ (reference sequence). Between the trimmed V and J ends, which lost 5 bases and 8 bases, there was a span of 12 bases. Here the CDR3 reads CASSGRTGEKLFF. Written as DNA, the CDR3 is TGTGCCAGCAGCGGGCGAACAGGGGAAAAACTGTTTTTT. The variable domain in full, completed from reference TRBV7-9 and TRBJ1-4, reads DTGVSQNPRHKITKRGQNVTFRCDPISEHNRLYWYRQTLGQGPEFLTYFQNEAQLEKSRLLSDRFSAERPKGSFSTLEIQRTEQGDSAMYLCASSGRTGEKLFFGSGTQLSVL.

The chain has TRBV6-5 and TRBJ2-1; TRBD2 matches 10 bases. This CDR3 has 15 amino acids. Trimming took 6 bases from V and 4 from J; bases not matched to a gene: 6. Germline V lookup: CDR1 MNHEY, CDR2 SVGAGI. The DNA for the CDR3 is TGTGCCAGCAGACTAACTAGCGGGGAGTACAATGAGCAGTTCTTC. Its translation is CASRLTSGEYNEQFF.